Each of the 24 T cell receptor beta chains below was sequenced from the same sample in a study of post-analysis software for immune sequencing data. The study's findings and limits: Patients used about five TRBV segments, including TRBV5-6, TRBV5-1 and TRBV20-1, more often than controls.

These receptors have no known antigen. Unique molecular identifiers tagged the TCR beta cDNA libraries. TCRdb analysed the PCR reads with MiXCR anew, one entry per CDR3 protein. The sample records some 690,000 distinct CDR3 sequences, around 60% being singletons. Input material: blood. Every receptor here comes from a girl aged 2-10 years with multiple sclerosis.

The rearrangement joins TRBV10-3 to TRBJ2-7; TRBD1 is a possible D gene (6 bases). V was cut by 8 bases and J by 0 bases, with 14 bases left in between. The germline CDR1 and CDR2 sequences are ENHRY and SYGVKD. The CDR3 consists of 14 residues. The CDR3 DNA reads TGTGCCATCGCCCGAACAGGGAGCTCCTACGAGCAGTACTTC. Translating it yields CAIARTGSSYEQYF.

This rearrangement joins TRBV7-2 to TRBJ1-1, with D possibly being TRBD1 (5 bases). V was clipped by 2 bases and J by 0 bases, with 10 bases between them. The germline V gene has CDR1 SGHTA and CDR2 FQGNSA. This CDR3 region has 15 residues. The CDR3 DNA reads TGTGCCAGCAGCTTACAGCCAGGGATGAACACTGAAGCTTTCTTT. Translating it yields CASSLQPGMNTEAFF.

This clonotype was counted only a few times. This chain joins TRBV4-1 and TRBJ1-2; D unclear. The CDR3 contains 15 residues. The germline V and J ends were trimmed by 4 bases and 0 bases, with 12 bases remaining between them. CDR1 and CDR2 (germline): MGHRA, YSYEKL. The chain's CDR3 is CASSPVTATNYGYTF. Written as DNA, the CDR3 is TGCGCCAGCAGCCCTGTCACAGCTACTAACTATGGCTACACCTTC.

The chain has TRBV5-1 and TRBJ1-1; no firm D call. The germline V and J ends were trimmed by 1 base and 6 bases, with 16 bases remaining between them. Germline values: CDR1 SGHRS, CDR2 YFSETQ. This CDR3 contains 15 residues. CDR3 DNA: TGCGCCAGCAGCTTGTTTGGCAGCGGTAACTCTGAAGCTTTCTTT. Its protein is CASSLFGSGNSEAFF.

This clonotype occurred a few times. The chain carries TRBV14 and TRBJ1-6; TRBD1 is a possible D gene (6 bases). The CDR3 length is 13 residues. Germline CDR1 reads SGHDN; CDR2 reads FVKESK. Trimming removed 2 bases from V and 10 bases from J, with 9 bases in between. This CDR3 reads CASSQLQGSPLHF. The CDR3 coding sequence is TGTGCCAGCAGCCAACTCCAGGGGTCACCCCTCCACTTT.

There are a few counts of this clonotype. The rearrangement links TRBV27 to TRBJ2-7, with D possibly TRBD2 on 5 matching bases. Germline CDR1 is MNHEY and CDR2 is SMNVEV (reference sequence). This CDR3 has 14 amino acids. Trimming removed 3 bases at V and 2 bases at J, with 11 bases between. The CDR3 DNA reads as TGTGCCAGCAGTTTGGGAGTCGGAACCTACGAGCAGTACTTC. Encoded protein: CASSLGVGTYEQYF.

A few counts support this clonotype. V gene TRBV5-1 combines with J gene TRBJ2-5; 7 nucleotides align to TRBD1. CDR3 length: 15 residues. CDR1 is SGHRS and CDR2 is YFSETQ in the germline V gene. Unmatched junction bases numbered 10, after V lost 3 bases and J lost 5 bases. CDR3 amino acids: CASSWADRAHETQYF. The CDR3 DNA follows: TGCGCCAGCAGCTGGGCCGACAGGGCCCACGAGACCCAGTACTTC.

The chain carries TRBV7-9 and TRBJ2-1, with D perhaps assigned TRBD1 or TRBD2 (5 bases each). Germline V gives CDR1 SEHNR, CDR2 FQNEAQ (reference sequence). V lost 5 bases to trimming and J lost 6 bases, with 20 bases between them. The CDR3 spans 16 residues. CDR3 sequence (DNA): TGTGCCAGCAGCGCGCCGATCCGGGACGGGCTCAATGAGCAGTTCTTC. Its translation is CASSAPIRDGLNEQFF.

The genes are TRBV6-2 or TRBV6-3 and TRBJ1-2; tentatively, D is TRBD1 (6 bases). The germline V gene encodes CDR1 MNHEY and CDR2 SVGEGT. This CDR3 contains 12 residues. V dropped 6 bases and J dropped 4 bases, with 9 bases sitting between them. CDR3 DNA: TGTGCCAGCAGCGGGACAATCTATGGCTACACCTTC. It yields the protein CASSGTIYGYTF.

This clonotype was detected a few times. The gene calls are TRBV7-2 and TRBJ2-1, with TRBD2 matching over 13 bases. The CDR3 covers 19 residues. The germline gives CDR1 SGHTA, CDR2 FQGNSA. Trimming cost V 6 bases and J 1 base; bases outside gene matches: 12. The CDR3 bases are TGTGCCAGCAGTCGAAAACTAGCGGGGGGGCAAGTATCCTACAATGAGCAGTTCTTC. This encodes CASSRKLAGGQVSYNEQFF.

With regard to this clonotype: An end of the junction does not agree with germline; a read error may underlie this. The chain links TRBV10-3 to TRBJ2-5; tentatively, D is TRBD1 (6 bases). The CDR3 is 14 residues long. Per germline, CDR1 ENHRY and CDR2 SYGVKD. In DNA form, the CDR3 reads TGTGCCATCAGTGATCTCATAGGGGGAGAGGCCCAGTACTTC. This translates into CAISDLIGGEAQYF.

The chain combines TRBV20-1 with TRBJ2-3; 10 positions match TRBD2. CDR3 length equals 20 residues. V lost 3 bases, J lost 0 bases, and 18 bases stayed unmatched. Germline CDR1 is DFQATT and CDR2 is SNEGSKA (reference sequence). CDR3 protein: CSARSPSGGSGRGSTDTQYF. The CDR3 nucleotides read TGCAGTGCTAGGTCTCCTAGCGGGGGATCAGGAAGGGGCAGCACAGATACGCAGTATTTT.

The genes are TRBV20-1 and TRBJ2-3; TRBD2 agrees at 7 bases. Germline CDR1 and CDR2: DFQATT and SNEGSKA (reference sequence). V shed 1 base and J 2 bases; nucleotides not matched to a gene: 21. The CDR3 has 20 residues. DNA of the CDR3: TGCAGTGCTAGAGGCCTCCCCCGGGACGGGCGGGGGACCTTCACAGATACGCAGTATTTT. Its protein product is CSARGLPRDGRGTFTDTQYF.

The chain links TRBV6-5 to TRBJ2-1; 9 nucleotides align to TRBD1. Germline V CDR1 and CDR2: MNHEY, SVGAGI. Germline trimming cut 7 bases from V and 10 bases from J; bases unmatched to any gene: 14. This CDR3 has 15 residues. The CDR3 spells CASKSRTGVIYEQFF. CDR3 DNA sequence: TGTGCCAGCAAATCACGGACAGGGGTGATCTACGAGCAGTTCTTC.

J is TRBJ2-2 and V is TRBV6-2 or TRBV6-3, with no clear D. V was shortened by 0 bases and J by 3 bases, with 5 bases between the two germline ends. CDR1 is MNHEY, CDR2 SVGEGT, per germline. This CDR3 spans 14 amino acids. CDR3 DNA sequence: TGTGCCAGCAGTTACTCGACTCACACCGGGGAGCTGTTTTTT. The encoded protein is CASSYSTHTGELFF.

The chain joins TRBV20-1 to TRBJ2-7; D may be TRBD1 (5 bases). Between the trimmed V and J ends, which lost 0 bases and 7 bases, there was a span of 19 bases. CDR3 length: 15 residues. The germline V gene has CDR1 DFQATT and CDR2 SNEGSKA (reference sequence). The CDR3 sequence: CSARDGAQPVNEQYF. The DNA of the CDR3 is TGCAGTGCTAGAGATGGGGCCCAGCCCGTTAATGAGCAGTACTTC.

This clonotype was picked up one time. This sequence joins TRBV7-2 and TRBJ1-2; 7 nucleotides line up with TRBD1. J was trimmed by 8 bases and V by 5 bases; bases with no gene match: 8. CDR3 length equals 13 residues. Germline assignment: CDR1 SGHTA and CDR2 FQGNSA. This CDR3 reads CASSTRQGEGYTF. CDR3 nucleotides: TGTGCCAGCAGCACCCGACAGGGCGAGGGCTACACCTTC. The whole variable domain, filled in from reference TRBV7-2 and TRBJ1-2, reads GAGVSQSPSNKVTEKGKDVELRCDPISGHTALYWYRQSLGQGLEFLIYFQGNSAPDKSGLPSDRFSAERTGGSVSTLTIQRTQQEDSAVYLCASSTRQGEGYTFGSGTRLTVV.

The chain employs TRBV6-4 and TRBJ2-3, with D perhaps matching TRBD2 (5 bases). Germline V gene data show CDR1 as MRHNA and CDR2 as SNTAGT. The CDR3 runs 12 residues. Trimming left V 4 bases short and J 6 bases short, with 8 bases between. DNA of the CDR3: TGTGCCAGCAGTGCCTCGGGGGATACGCAGTATTTT. It yields the protein CASSASGDTQYF.

The chain is built from TRBV7-3 and TRBJ2-3, with D hard to call. The CDR3 runs to 14 residues. The V gene's germline CDR1 is SGHTA and CDR2 FQGTGA. V was clipped by 6 bases and J by 1 base, with 11 bases between them. In DNA form, the CDR3 reads TGTGCCAGCAGTATGCTAGGTCGCACAGATACGCAGTATTTT. This gives the protein CASSMLGRTDTQYF.

V usage is TRBV7-2 and J usage is TRBJ2-7; possibly TRBD2 for D (5 bases). There are 15 residues in the CDR3. V lost 6 bases, J lost 3 bases, and 18 bases lay in between. Germline V gives CDR1 SGHTA, CDR2 FQGNSA. The CDR3 region has the DNA TGTGCCAGCAGTTCCGGGATCTCGGGTTTCTACGAGCAGTACTTC. Its translation is CASSSGISGFYEQYF.

The rearrangement joins TRBV4-1 to TRBJ2-3; 11 nucleotides agree with TRBD2. The germline gives CDR1 MGHRA, CDR2 YSYEKL. Trimming cost V 4 bases and J 3 bases; bases outside gene matches: 6. This CDR3 region has 16 residues. The CDR3, as DNA: TGCGCCAGCAGCCGGGGACTAGCGGAACCTACAGATACGCAGTATTTT. Translation: CASSRGLAEPTDTQYF.

The chain carries TRBV14 and TRBJ1-2; TRBD1 agrees at 8 bases. Germline V gene sequence: CDR1 SGHDN, CDR2 FVKESK. The CDR3 has 16 residues. Trimming removed 3 bases from V and 6 bases from J; junction bases left unmatched: 12. The CDR3 here is CASSQVNDRGFDGYTF. CDR3 in DNA: TGTGCCAGCAGCCAGGTGAACGACAGGGGATTCGATGGCTACACCTTC.

This rearrangement joins TRBV7-2 to TRBJ1-3; 7 positions match TRBD1. Unmatched junction bases numbered 7, after V lost 7 bases and J lost 1 base. This CDR3 has 15 residues. Per germline, CDR1 SGHTA and CDR2 FQGNSA. The CDR3 loop reads CASTPTGNSGNTIYF. DNA of the CDR3: TGTGCCAGCACCCCGACAGGGAATTCTGGAAACACCATATATTTT. The full variable domain, its missing parts supplied by reference TRBV7-2 and TRBJ1-3, is GAGVSQSPSNKVTEKGKDVELRCDPISGHTALYWYRQSLGQGLEFLIYFQGNSAPDKSGLPSDRFSAERTGGSVSTLTIQRTQQEDSAVYLCASTPTGNSGNTIYFGEGSWLTVV.

This clonotype was picked up a small number of times. The genes are TRBV15 and TRBJ1-5; D is unresolved. The CDR3 runs to 16 residues. Deletions cut 0 bases from V and 3 bases from J, with 12 bases between. Germline CDR1 reads LNHNV; CDR2 reads YYDKDF (reference sequence). This CDR3 reads CATSRDYEATNQPQHF. CDR3 sequence (DNA): TGTGCCACCAGCAGAGATTACGAGGCCACCAATCAGCCCCAGCATTTT.